The subject of this entry is one TCR beta chain. The antigen it binds to is not known. Base qualities are not recorded, but no much larger clone differs from it by a single base. This specimen includes other DNA sequences encoding the same CDR3. TCR CDR3 regions were amplified from genomic DNA by multiplex PCR using the deep immunoSEQ assay. Extracted genomic DNA from each cell subset was spread evenly across all wells of several immunoSEQ 96-well plates, with each plate serving as a replicate. For sorted subsets, each replicate PCR was loaded with 200 ng genomic DNA, equivalent to 30,000 to 35,000 T cell genomes. Purified libraries were quantified with a Qubit 3.0 fluorometer, sized on a Bioanalyzer 2100, and re-quantified with the KAPA Library Quantification kit. Every immunoSEQ 96-well plate was sequenced on a separate single-read 150-cycle Illumina NextSeq 550 flow cell. On the study's bioinformatics: Because the immunoSEQ output held only junctional sequences and lacked quality scores, the filtering could not match the filtering applied to full-length reads. To assign V/J genes and CDR3, sequences were annotated using PyIR, a Python wrapper for IgBLAST v1.9, with IMGT germline references. Any read was removed if the V/J assignment was weak (E-value above 1e-6), the CDR3 was missing, or the read contained stop codons, out-of-frame junctions, or ambiguous translated residues. V3J clonotypes were defined by identical inferred V gene, J gene, and CDR3 amino acid sequence. To compute the percentage overlap between repertoires, the number of shared unique clonotypes was divided by the size of the smaller repertoire. RTK rarefaction, the Chao1 estimator, and Recon v2.1 estimates of unobserved clonotypes were used to assess repertoire richness. OLGA was used to compute generation probabilities for all TCRbeta clonotypes that the gDNA method yielded from four donors. TCRdb took this table from immuneACCESS and kept in-frame rearrangements with V and J called. Such tables lack part of the clones; where checked against another copy, unresolved V genes explain under half of the gap, and the rest is unexplained. Clonal size and the V and J genes are those of that table, whereas D and trimming came from the DNA. Present in this sample are about 1,900,000 clones, about 94% of which were seen just once. The ten largest clones capture approximately 1% of the sample.

CD8 naive samples were CD45RO-negative cells positively selected for CCR7, giving a CD45RA+CCR7+ population that excluded TemRA cells. The donors were healthy, HIV-negative adults who had no recently reported acute infections or vaccinations. All donors were Caucasian adults living in Nashville, Tennessee, USA. After blood collection by leukapheresis, PBMCs were isolated using Ficoll-Histopaque density gradient centrifugation and then cryopreserved in the vapor phase of liquid nitrogen. Analytical flow cytometry was used to check the purity and quantity of every magnetically sorted T cell population. From each sorted fraction, genomic DNA was isolated and quantified by UV absorbance on a Nanodrop 2000c. This sample was taken from a study of shared clonotypes between healthy human individuals (dated by TCRdb to about 2020). At the level of the whole study: The cohort included a few men and a couple of women between 18 and 49 years of age. For each donor, CD4 naive and CD4 memory were each given three plates, CD8 naive was given two plates, and CD8 memory was given one plate. Blood TCR repertoires of roughly five healthy adults were deeply sequenced to estimate repertoire size and the extent of clonotype sharing between individuals. Libraries were prepared and TCR repertoires were sequenced by different laboratories using diverse techniques, in order to increase sequencing depth and limit assay-specific biases. Per donor, leukapheresis produced somewhere between about 0.94 and 9.5 billion PBMCs. The full study reports these points: Naive subsets generally had larger estimated clonotype richness than memory subsets. Based on pairwise subsampling, the degree of clonotype sharing among donors was expected to be affected by sequencing depth. Higher generation probabilities were observed for clonotypes shared by all four sorted-subset donors than for non-shared clonotypes. When a few donors were compared, the shared fraction of clonotypes was roughly 5% for naive CD4, 3% to 4% for naive CD8, about 2.4% for memory CD4, and 0.4% for memory CD8. Sampling was limited to blood, and TCR repertoires in tissue likely differ from TCR repertoires in blood. Because the study included a small number of donors, the genetic and exposure-history diversity represented was limited. Incomplete sequencing was indicated by rarefaction of sorted-subset datasets, despite the large sequencing depth.

CDR1 and CDR2 are read off the germline V gene (reference sequence) as SEHNR and FQNEAQ. A distance of 8 bases separates the germline ends of V and J, which lose 1 base and 13 bases respectively. The CDR3, cysteine through phenylalanine, is 12 amino acids long. Only CDR3 DNA remains: 36 bases, in frame from the first base. Sequencing used naive CD8+ T cells sorted from blood. The cell subset or site tag for this specimen amounts to: CD45RA+CCR7+. The chain uses TRBV7-9 and TRBJ1-6, with an unclear D gene assignment. This clonotype was sampled from a man aged 18 to 30 in good health. The DNA sequence is given as TGTGCCAGCAGCTTAGAATCCGCGCCCCTCCACTTT. This translates into CASSLESAPLHF.